Below are 25 T cell receptor beta chains sequenced from a single sample in a study of cytomegalovirus exposure and HLA in healthy donors. The PCR made use of 60 Vbeta and 13 Jbeta primers. Produced via immunoSEQ multiplex PCR; TCRdb's table is partial and in-frame only. The table has under 250,000 clones, 65% to 80% seen once. Sequencing was done on a sample of PBMCs. All receptors come from a man aged 45 to 65 in good health and CMV-seronegative.

The rearrangement joins TRBV12-5 to TRBJ2-2; 10 bases are shared with TRBD2. The CDR3 length is 16 residues. Germline lookup yields CDR1 LGHNT and CDR2 FRNRAP. V lost 6 bases to trimming and J lost 2 bases; unmatched junction nucleotides: 6. CDR3 nucleotides: TGTGCTAGTGGCCGCGGACTAGCGGTCAACACCGGGGAGCTGTTTTTT. Translated, it gives CASGRGLAVNTGELFF.

The V and J genes are TRBV7-6 and TRBJ1-4; D might be TRBD1 (5 bases). The V and J ends lost 1 base and 5 bases respectively, with 5 bases between them. Germline V gene sequence: CDR1 SGHVS, CDR2 FNYEAQ. This CDR3 contains 13 residues. CDR3 sequence reads: CASSLDRNEKLFF. CDR3 nucleotide sequence: TGTGCCAGCAGCTTAGACAGGAATGAAAAACTGTTTTTT.

This chain links TRBV5-6 with TRBJ2-5, with D unclear. The germline V gene has CDR1 SGHDT and CDR2 YYEEEE. The CDR3 runs 13 residues. V gave up 3 bases and J gave up 3 bases, with 9 bases separating them. CDR3 DNA sequence: TGTGCCAGCAGCTCTAGACTTGAAGAGACCCAGTACTTC. This sequence encodes CASSSRLEETQYF.

This sequence joins TRBV2 and TRBJ2-7, with D possibly matching TRBD1 (6 bases). V lost 5 bases to trimming and J lost 2 bases, with 13 bases between them. The germline CDR1 and CDR2 sequences are SNHLY and FYNNEI. The CDR3 spans 14 residues. This CDR3 is CASSYRETTYEQYF. In nucleotides, the CDR3 is TGTGCCAGCAGTTACAGGGAAACTACCTACGAGCAGTACTTC.

The chain carries TRBV9 and TRBJ2-7; 9 bases align to TRBD1. The CDR3 runs 15 residues. Germline lookup yields CDR1 SGDLS and CDR2 YYNGEE. V lost 3 bases and J lost 1; bases outside the gene matches: 5. The CDR3 DNA reads TGTGCCAGCAGCGCGGGACAGGGAGTGTCCTACGAGCAGTACTTC. This sequence encodes CASSAGQGVSYEQYF.

This chain links TRBV19 with TRBJ1-1; D remains ambiguous. CDR1 and CDR2 (germline): LNHDA, SQIVND (reference sequence). The length of the CDR3 is 14 residues. The germline V and J ends were trimmed by 6 bases and 1 base, with 12 bases remaining between them. CDR3 residues: CASSREGGNTEAFF. Written as DNA, the CDR3 is TGTGCCAGTAGCAGAGAGGGCGGGAACACTGAAGCTTTCTTT.

This chain uses TRBV7-9 with TRBJ2-1; maybe TRBD2 (6 bases). The germline gives CDR1 SEHNR, CDR2 FQNEAQ (reference sequence). The CDR3 covers 15 residues. V lost 2 bases, J lost 8 bases, and 16 bases lay in between. In DNA, the CDR3 is TGTGCCAGCAGCTTACCAGCGGGCTATCTAGATGAGCAGTTCTTC. Protein: CASSLPAGYLDEQFF.

This sequence joins TRBV2 and TRBJ2-1; the D is unclear. Per the germline V gene, CDR1 is SNHLY and CDR2 is FYNNEI. The CDR3 is 15 amino acids. Trimming stripped 0 bases from V and 4 bases from J, with 10 bases between. The CDR3, as DNA: TGTGCCAGCAGTGAAGCCGGGTCGGTGTACAATGAGCAGTTCTTC. Its translation: CASSEAGSVYNEQFF. The complete variable domain, with remaining parts taken from reference TRBV2 and TRBJ2-1, reads EPEVTQTPSHQVTQMGQEVILRCVPISNHLYFYWYRQILGQKVEFLVSFYNNEISEKSEIFDDQFSVERPDGSNFTLKIRSTKLEDSAMYFCASSEAGSVYNEQFFGPGTRLTVL.

Remarks on this clone: Distinct nucleotide sequences in the sample also encode this CDR3. The chain has TRBV12-5 and TRBJ2-2; D is unresolved. CDR1 is LGHNT, CDR2 FRNRAP, per germline. V was trimmed by 1 base and J by 1 base, leaving 7 bases between them. The CDR3 is 15 amino acids. The CDR3 sequence is CASGLGQMNTGELFF. The CDR3 coding sequence is TGTGCTAGTGGTTTGGGACAAATGAACACCGGGGAGCTGTTTTTT.

J is TRBJ2-7 and V is TRBV27, with 7 bases lining up with TRBD1. V lost 6 bases and J lost 12; bases outside the gene matches: 17. The CDR3 runs 14 residues. Germline lookup yields CDR1 MNHEY and CDR2 SMNVEV (reference sequence). CDR3 region: CASSPRGGIENRYF. CDR3 in DNA: TGTGCCAGCAGCCCCAGAGGGGGCATAGAGAATCGGTACTTC.

The count of this clone is one. The chain joins TRBV6-4 to TRBJ1-1; 7 nucleotides line up with TRBD1. The V segment lost 11 bases and the J segment 4 bases; nucleotides outside the gene matches: 10. CDR1 is MRHNA and CDR2 is SNTAGT in the germline V gene. The CDR3 covers 13 residues. Here the CDR3 reads CAGLEEGATEAFF. The CDR3 DNA follows: TGTGCCGGCCTAGAGGAGGGGGCCACTGAAGCTTTCTTT.

This clone has a single count. The sample holds other DNA sequences that translate to the same CDR3. The CDR3: CASSLGSGSSYNEQFF. As DNA, the CDR3 is TGTGCCAGCAGCTTAGGCAGCGGGAGCTCCTACAATGAGCAGTTCTTC. The chain employs TRBV7-2 and TRBJ2-1, with TRBD2 identical over 8 bases. The CDR3 totals 16 residues. Germline CDR1 and CDR2: SGHTA and FQGNSA. V was clipped by 1 base and J by 0 bases; unmatched bases: 2.

This clone has a single count. V usage is TRBV7-9 and J usage is TRBJ2-7; 8 bases agree with TRBD2. V was pared by 6 bases and J by 1 base, with 14 bases of the junction left unmatched. Germline V CDR1 and CDR2: SEHNR, FQNEAQ (reference sequence). The CDR3 consists of 17 residues. The CDR3 DNA reads TGTGCCAGCAGTCCCAAGGCAGCGGGAGAACCATCCTACGAGCAGTACTTC. Its protein product is CASSPKAAGEPSYEQYF.

Comments on this clone: This same CDR3 is encoded by further DNA sequences in the sample. V is TRBV28 and J is TRBJ2-3; TRBD2 agrees at 13 bases. The CDR3 length is 17 residues. CDR1 and CDR2 (germline): MDHEN, SYDVKM. V lost 6 bases and J lost 1; bases outside the gene matches: 7. The CDR3: CASSLGLAGVGTDTQYF. Written as DNA, the CDR3 is TGTGCCAGCAGCCTCGGACTAGCGGGAGTCGGCACAGATACGCAGTATTTT.

The J gene is TRBJ2-5, the V gene TRBV15; no clear D gene. Germline values: CDR1 LNHNV, CDR2 YYDKDF (reference sequence). The CDR3 runs to 14 residues. The V gene lost 0 bases and the J gene lost 2 bases, with 7 bases spanning the gap. The CDR3 loop is CATSRDLTQETQYF. DNA for the CDR3: TGTGCCACCAGCAGAGATCTGACACAAGAGACCCAGTACTTC.

The table lists this clone with a count of one. This sequence joins TRBV28 and TRBJ2-2; 9 bases match TRBD2. V was clipped by 7 bases and J by 5 bases; unmatched bases: 11. The germline V gene has CDR1 MDHEN and CDR2 SYDVKM. CDR3 length: 16 amino acids. The CDR3 DNA sequence: TGTGCCAGCACTCTTTTAGCGGGAGCGGGGACCGGGGAGCTGTTTTTT. Encoded protein: CASTLLAGAGTGELFF. Combining the CDR3 with reference TRBV28 and TRBJ2-2 gives the whole variable domain DVKVTQSSRYLVKRTGEKVFLECVQDMDHENMFWYRQDPGLGLRLIYFSYDVKMKEKGDIPEGYSVSREKKERFSLILESASTNQTSMYLCASTLLAGAGTGELFFGEGSRLTVL.

The J gene is TRBJ2-1, the V gene TRBV28; the D gene is possibly TRBD2 (6 bases). The CDR3 is made up of 14 amino acids. V lost 5 bases, J lost 4 bases, and 12 bases lay in between. Germline lookup yields CDR1 MDHEN and CDR2 SYDVKM. The CDR3 sequence: CASSPRDFYNEQFF. DNA of the CDR3: TGTGCCAGCAGTCCCCGGGACTTTTACAATGAGCAGTTCTTC.

The chain employs TRBV9 and TRBJ2-2; no reliable D call. The CDR3 is 12 residues long. V was clipped by 0 bases and J by 7 bases, with 4 bases between them. Germline CDR1 reads SGDLS; CDR2 reads YYNGEE. The CDR3 DNA sequence: TGTGCCAGCAGCGTAGTAAACGGGGAGCTGTTTTTT. This encodes CASSVVNGELFF.

This chain links TRBV28 with TRBJ1-3; D is possibly TRBD1 (5 bases). Trimming stripped 5 bases from V and 4 bases from J, with 18 bases between. Germline loops: CDR1 MDHEN, CDR2 SYDVKM. The CDR3 covers 16 residues. This chain's CDR3 is CASSPPGRALGNTIYF. The CDR3 DNA reads as TGTGCCAGCAGTCCCCCCGGCAGGGCCCTGGGAAACACCATATATTTT.

The rearrangement links TRBV28 to TRBJ1-2; the D gene is possibly TRBD1 (6 bases). The CDR3 has 12 residues. Germline V gives CDR1 MDHEN, CDR2 SYDVKM. The ends were cut back, 3 bases at V and 8 bases at J, with 10 bases in the middle. CDR3 region: CASSFRGAGYTF. In nucleotides, the CDR3 is TGTGCCAGCAGTTTTCGGGGGGCCGGCTACACCTTC.

V is TRBV9 and J is TRBJ2-3; TRBD2 agrees at 9 bases. This CDR3 comprises 15 residues. Germline loops: CDR1 SGDLS, CDR2 YYNGEE. V trimming: 3 bases; J trimming: 6 bases; junction bases outside the gene matches: 8. The DNA for the CDR3 is TGTGCCAGCAGCGAACGACTAGCGGACTCCGATACGCAGTATTTT. Its translation: CASSERLADSDTQYF.

The chain couples TRBV5-8 to TRBJ1-1, with 8 bases identical to TRBD1. The junction had 1 base not matched to a gene; V was cut back by 0 bases and J by 6 bases. The CDR3 runs 13 residues. Germline V gene lookup returns CDR1 SGHTS and CDR2 YDEGEE. Written as DNA, the CDR3 is TGTGCCAGCAGCTTGGAACAGGGGGCTGAAGCTTTCTTT. This translates into CASSLEQGAEAFF.

This chain joins TRBV4-1 and TRBJ2-1, with 12 bases matching TRBD2. The CDR3 runs to 17 residues. The ends lost 1 base at V and 2 bases at J; junction bases unmatched: 3. Per germline, CDR1 MGHRA and CDR2 YSYEKL. Here the CDR3 reads CASSQVRTSGTYNEQFF. The CDR3 DNA reads as TGCGCCAGCAGCCAAGTGAGGACTAGCGGGACCTACAATGAGCAGTTCTTC.

V usage is TRBV7-3 and J usage is TRBJ2-3, with TRBD2 matching 11 bases. V was pared by 0 bases and J by 4 bases, with 3 bases of the junction left unmatched. Germline lookup yields CDR1 SGHTA and CDR2 FQGTGA. The CDR3 runs to 16 residues. In nucleotides, the CDR3 is TGTGCCAGCAGCTTAACTAGCGGGAGGGCGTCAGATACGCAGTATTTT. Protein sequence: CASSLTSGRASDTQYF.

The chain has TRBV25-1 and TRBJ2-3; 10 bases agree with TRBD2. The CDR3 totals 14 residues. Germline V gives CDR1 MGHDK, CDR2 SYGVNS. V shed 3 bases and J 13 bases; nucleotides not matched to a gene: 10. The CDR3 DNA sequence: TGTGCCAGCAGTGATAGCGGGAGGCCCCTTGAGGAGTATTTT. It encodes CASSDSGRPLEEYF.